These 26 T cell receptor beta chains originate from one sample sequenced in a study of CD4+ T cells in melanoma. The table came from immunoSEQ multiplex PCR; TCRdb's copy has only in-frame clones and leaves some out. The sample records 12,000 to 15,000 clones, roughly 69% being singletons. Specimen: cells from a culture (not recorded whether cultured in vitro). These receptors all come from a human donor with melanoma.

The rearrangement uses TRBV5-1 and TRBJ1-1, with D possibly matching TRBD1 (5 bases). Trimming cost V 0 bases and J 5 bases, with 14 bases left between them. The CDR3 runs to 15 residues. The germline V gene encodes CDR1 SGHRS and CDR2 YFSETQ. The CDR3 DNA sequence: TGCGCCAGCAGCTTGGGACCCTCAGGGAGGACTGAAGCTTTCTTT. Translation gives CASSLGPSGRTEAFF.

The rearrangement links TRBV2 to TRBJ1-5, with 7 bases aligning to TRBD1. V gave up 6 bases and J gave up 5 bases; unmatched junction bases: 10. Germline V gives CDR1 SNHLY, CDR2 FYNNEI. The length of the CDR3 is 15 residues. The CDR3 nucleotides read TGTGCCAGCAGAAGGGGTGGGACAGAGTATCAGCCCCAGCATTTT. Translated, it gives CASRRGGTEYQPQHF.

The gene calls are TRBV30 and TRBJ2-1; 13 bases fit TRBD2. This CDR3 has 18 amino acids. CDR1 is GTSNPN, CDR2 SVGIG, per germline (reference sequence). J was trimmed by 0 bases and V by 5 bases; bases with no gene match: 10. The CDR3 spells CAWGTSGEGTSSYNEQFF. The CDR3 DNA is TGTGCCTGGGGGACTAGCGGGGAGGGGACGAGCTCCTACAATGAGCAGTTCTTC.

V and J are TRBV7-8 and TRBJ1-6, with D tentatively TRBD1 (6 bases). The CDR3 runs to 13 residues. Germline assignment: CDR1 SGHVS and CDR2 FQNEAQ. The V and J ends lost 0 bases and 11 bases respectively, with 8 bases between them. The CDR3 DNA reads TGTGCCAGCAGCTTAGCGCAGGGGACACCCCTCCACTTT. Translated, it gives CASSLAQGTPLHF.

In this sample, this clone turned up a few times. CDR3 sequence (DNA): TGTGCCAGCTCACCGGGACAGGATTATGGCTACACCTTC. The encoded protein is CASSPGQDYGYTF. The chain joins TRBV18 to TRBJ1-2; 8 nucleotides match TRBD1. Germline V gene sequence: CDR1 KGHSH, CDR2 LQKENI. V dropped 3 bases and J dropped 5; count of bases not matched to a gene: 2. The length of the CDR3 is 13 residues.

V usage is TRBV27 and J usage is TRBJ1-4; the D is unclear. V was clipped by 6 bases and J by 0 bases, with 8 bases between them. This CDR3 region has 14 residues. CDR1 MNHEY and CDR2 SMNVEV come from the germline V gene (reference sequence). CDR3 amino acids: CASRLGATNEKLFF. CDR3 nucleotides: TGTGCCAGCAGGTTAGGAGCAACTAATGAAAAACTGTTTTTT.

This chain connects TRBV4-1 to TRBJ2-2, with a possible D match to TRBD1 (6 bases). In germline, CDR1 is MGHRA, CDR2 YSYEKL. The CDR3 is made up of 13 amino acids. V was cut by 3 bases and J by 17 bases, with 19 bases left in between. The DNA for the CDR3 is TGCGCCAGCAGCCAGTCGCAGGGGCATCCTATCTTTTTT. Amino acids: CASSQSQGHPIFF.

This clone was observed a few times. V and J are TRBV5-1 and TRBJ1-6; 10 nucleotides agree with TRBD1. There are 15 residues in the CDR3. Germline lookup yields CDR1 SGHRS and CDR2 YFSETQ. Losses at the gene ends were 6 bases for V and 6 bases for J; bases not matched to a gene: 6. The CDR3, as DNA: TGCGCCAGCAAGAGGACAGGGGGAATTAATTCACCCCTCCACTTT. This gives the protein CASKRTGGINSPLHF.

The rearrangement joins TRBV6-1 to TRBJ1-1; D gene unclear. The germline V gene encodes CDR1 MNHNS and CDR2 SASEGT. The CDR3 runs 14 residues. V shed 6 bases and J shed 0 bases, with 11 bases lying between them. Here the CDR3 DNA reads TGTGCCAGCAGACGGGGAGATATGAACACTGAAGCTTTCTTT. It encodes CASRRGDMNTEAFF.

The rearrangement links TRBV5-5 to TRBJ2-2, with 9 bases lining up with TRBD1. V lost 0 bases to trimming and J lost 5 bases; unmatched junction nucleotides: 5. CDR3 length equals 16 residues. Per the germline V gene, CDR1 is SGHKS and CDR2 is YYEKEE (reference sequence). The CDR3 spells CASSLADRGGTGELFF. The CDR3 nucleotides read TGTGCCAGCAGCTTGGCGGACAGGGGTGGTACCGGGGAGCTGTTTTTT.

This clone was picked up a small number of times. DNA for the CDR3: TGTGCCAGTAGTTACACAGGGATCACCTATAATTCACCCCTCCACTTT. The encoded protein is CASSYTGITYNSPLHF. The chain has TRBV19 and TRBJ1-6; tentative D call: TRBD1 (6 bases). V shed 5 bases and J shed 2 bases, with 13 bases lying between them. CDR1 LNHDA and CDR2 SQIVND come from the germline V gene (reference sequence). This CDR3 has 16 amino acids.

CDR3: CATKLAPHTGELFF. In DNA form, the CDR3 reads TGCGCCACTAAGCTAGCGCCGCACACCGGGGAGCTGTTTTTT. The V gene is TRBV5-1, the J gene TRBJ2-2; D is perhaps TRBD2 (6 bases). Germline V CDR1 and CDR2: SGHRS, YFSETQ. V was cut by 9 bases and J by 3 bases, with 15 bases left in between. The CDR3 covers 14 residues.

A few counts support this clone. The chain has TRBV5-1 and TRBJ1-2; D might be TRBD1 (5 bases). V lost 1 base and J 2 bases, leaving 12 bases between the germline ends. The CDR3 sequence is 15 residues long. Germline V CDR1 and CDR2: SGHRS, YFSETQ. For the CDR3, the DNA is TGCGCCAGCAGCTTGTCAGGGTGGGGCAACTATGGCTACACCTTC. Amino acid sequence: CASSLSGWGNYGYTF.

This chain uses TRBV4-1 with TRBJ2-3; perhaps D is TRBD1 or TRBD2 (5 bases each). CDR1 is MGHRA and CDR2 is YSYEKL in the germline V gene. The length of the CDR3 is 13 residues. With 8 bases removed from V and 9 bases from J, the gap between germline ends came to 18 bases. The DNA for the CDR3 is TGCGCCAGCTCCCGGGGATGGGGCGGGACGCAGTATTTT. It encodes CASSRGWGGTQYF.

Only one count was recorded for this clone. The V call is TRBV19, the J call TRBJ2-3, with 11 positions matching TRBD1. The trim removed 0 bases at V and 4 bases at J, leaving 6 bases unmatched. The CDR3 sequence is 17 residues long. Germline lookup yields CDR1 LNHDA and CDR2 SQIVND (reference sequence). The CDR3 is CASSIDGQGARSDTQYF. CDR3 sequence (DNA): TGTGCCAGTAGTATAGACGGACAGGGGGCGCGGTCAGATACGCAGTATTTT.

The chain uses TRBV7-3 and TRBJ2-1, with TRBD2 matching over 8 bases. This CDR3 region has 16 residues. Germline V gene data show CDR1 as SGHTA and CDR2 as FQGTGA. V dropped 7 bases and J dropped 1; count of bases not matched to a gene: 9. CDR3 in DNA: TGTGCCAGCACCCGCGACCCGGGGGGGTCCTACAATGAGCAGTTCTTC. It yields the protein CASTRDPGGSYNEQFF.

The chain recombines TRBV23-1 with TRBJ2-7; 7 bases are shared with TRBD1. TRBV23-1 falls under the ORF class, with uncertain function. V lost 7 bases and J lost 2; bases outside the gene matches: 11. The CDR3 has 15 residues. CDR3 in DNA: TGCGCCAGCACTTTGACAGGGCCTATTCCCTACGAGCAGTACTTC. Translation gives CASTLTGPIPYEQYF.

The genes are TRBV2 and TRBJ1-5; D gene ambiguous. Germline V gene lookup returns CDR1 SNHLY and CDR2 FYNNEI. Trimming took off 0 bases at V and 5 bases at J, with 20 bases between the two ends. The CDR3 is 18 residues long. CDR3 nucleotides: TGTGCCAGCAGTGAAGCGCTTTTCATGTGGAGGGATGATCAGCCCCAGCATTTT. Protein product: CASSEALFMWRDDQPQHF. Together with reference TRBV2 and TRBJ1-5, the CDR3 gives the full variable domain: EPEVTQTPSHQVTQMGQEVILRCVPISNHLYFYWYRQILGQKVEFLVSFYNNEISEKSEIFDDQFSVERPDGSNFTLKIRSTKLEDSAMYFCASSEALFMWRDDQPQHFGDGTRLSIL.

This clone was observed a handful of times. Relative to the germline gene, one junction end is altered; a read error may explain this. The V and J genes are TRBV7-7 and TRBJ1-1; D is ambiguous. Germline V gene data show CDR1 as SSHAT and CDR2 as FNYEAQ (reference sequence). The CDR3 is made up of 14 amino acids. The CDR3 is CASSQPLHYPEAFF. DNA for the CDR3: TGTGCTAGCAGCCAACCCCTGCACTACCCTGAAGCTTTCTTT.

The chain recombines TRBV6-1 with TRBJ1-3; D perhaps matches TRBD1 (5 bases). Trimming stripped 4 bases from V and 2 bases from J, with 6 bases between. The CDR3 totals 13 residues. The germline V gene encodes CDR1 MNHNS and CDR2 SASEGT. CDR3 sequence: CASSGGAGNTIYF. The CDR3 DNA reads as TGTGCCAGCAGTGGGGGGGCTGGAAACACCATATATTTT.

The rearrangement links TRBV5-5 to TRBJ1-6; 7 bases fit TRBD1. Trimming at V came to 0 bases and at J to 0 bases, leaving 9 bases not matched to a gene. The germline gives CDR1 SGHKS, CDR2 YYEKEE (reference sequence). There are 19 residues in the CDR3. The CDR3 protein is CASSLGGLQGSSYNSPLHF. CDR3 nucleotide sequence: TGTGCCAGCAGCTTGGGGGGACTACAGGGGAGCTCCTATAATTCACCCCTCCACTTT.

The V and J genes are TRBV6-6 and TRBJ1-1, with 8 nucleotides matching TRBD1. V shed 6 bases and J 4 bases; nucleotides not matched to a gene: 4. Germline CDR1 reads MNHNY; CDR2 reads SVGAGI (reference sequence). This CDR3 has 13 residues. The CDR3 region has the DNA TGTGCCAGCAGGCTCCAGGGGGCCACTGAAGCTTTCTTT. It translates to CASRLQGATEAFF.

The CDR3 DNA reads as TGTGCCTGGAGTGTGGGGGTGGGAGTCGGTTCACCCCTCCACTTT. This gives the protein CAWSVGVGVGSPLHF. The rearrangement joins TRBV30 to TRBJ1-6; perhaps TRBD1 as D (5 bases). The CDR3 extends over 15 amino acids. V was cut by 0 bases and J by 9 bases, with 15 bases left in between. Germline assignment: CDR1 GTSNPN and CDR2 SVGIG (reference sequence).

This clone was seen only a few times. The CDR3 is CASNPQDPVPGYTF. The CDR3 nucleotides are TGTGCCAGTAACCCACAGGACCCGGTTCCTGGCTACACCTTC. The V and J genes are TRBV19 and TRBJ1-2, with a weak D call TRBD1 (5 bases). Looked up from germline, CDR1 is LNHDA and CDR2 is SQIVND (reference sequence). The V end lost 7 bases, the J end lost 7 bases, and 19 bases lay between the germline ends. The CDR3 is 14 residues long.

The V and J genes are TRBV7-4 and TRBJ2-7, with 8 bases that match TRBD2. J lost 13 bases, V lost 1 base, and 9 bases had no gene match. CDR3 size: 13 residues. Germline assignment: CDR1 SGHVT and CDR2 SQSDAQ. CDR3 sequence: CASSLGVAGGLYF. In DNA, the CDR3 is TGTGCCAGCAGCTTAGGAGTCGCGGGGGGACTCTACTTC. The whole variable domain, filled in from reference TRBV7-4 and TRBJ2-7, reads GAGVSQSPRYKVAKRGRDVALRCDSISGHVTLYWYRQTLGQGSEVLTYSQSDAQRDKSGRPSGRFSAERPERSVSTLKIQRTEQGDSAVYLCASSLGVAGGLYFGPGTRLTVT.

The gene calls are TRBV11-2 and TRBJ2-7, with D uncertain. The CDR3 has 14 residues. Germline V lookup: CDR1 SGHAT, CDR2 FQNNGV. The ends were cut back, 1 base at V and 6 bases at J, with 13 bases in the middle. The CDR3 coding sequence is TGTGCCAGCAGCTTAGCGAGCAACCTTGGCGAGCAGTACTTC. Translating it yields CASSLASNLGEQYF.